This TCR beta chain was identified in a study of breast tumors, draining lymph nodes, adjacent tissues. This clonotype was counted a few times. Its antigen is unknown. TCRdb reanalysed the multiplex PCR reads using MiXCR and keeps one entry per CDR3 protein. Of about 180,000 distinct CDR3 sequences listed, 30% to 35% are singletons. This CDR3 contains 15 residues. J gave up 0 bases and V 6 bases, and 4 bases lay outside the gene matches. Per the germline V gene, CDR1 is MDHEN and CDR2 is SYDVKM. The lymph nodes were axillary draining lymph nodes from breast cancer patients. Study findings and constraints: Luminal-like breast cancer showed significantly higher tumor–nontumor repertoire similarity than basal-like.

The sequencing input was axillary lymph node tissue. The V call is TRBV28, the J call TRBJ2-7, with TRBD2 identical over 11 bases. The sequence was collected from a female donor with breast cancer. Some clones in this sample may be carry-over from other donors' samples. CDR3: CASSLSGGGSYEQYF. The DNA for the CDR3 is TGTGCCAGCAGCCTTAGCGGGGGGGGCTCCTACGAGCAGTACTTC.